A selection of T cell receptor beta chains follows, all from one sample in a study of cytotoxic CD8 clonotypes in ibrutinib-treated CLL. TCRdb's table, derived via immunoSEQ multiplex PCR, lists solely in-frame clones and lacks some. The repertoire holds roughly 250,000 clones, with 70% as singletons. The sample was PBMCs, taken after 24 months of ibrutinib treatment. Receptors were obtained from a human donor with chronic lymphocytic leukemia. Both conserved end residues are part of each CDR3. The D gene is left open where the match is weak. For some rows the clone size is stated as once, few or many, or as a class when expanded; others skip it.

D: NA
length: 12
size: NA
J: TRBJ1-1
V: TRBV4-1
DNA: TGCGCCAGCAGCCAAGGAGGGAACGAAGCTTTCTTT
CDR3: CASSQGGNEAFF

D: TRBD2
length: 16
size: NA
J: TRBJ2-7
V: TRBV6-5
DNA: TGTGCCAGCAGTTACTCTAGCGGGACTTTCTCCTACGAGCAGTACTTC
CDR3: CASSYSSGTFSYEQYF

D: TRBD1
length: 13
size: NA
J: TRBJ1-1
V: TRBV6-6
DNA: TGTGCCAGCAGTTACTCGAGCGACAGGGACGCTTTCTTT
CDR3: CASSYSSDRDAFF

D: NA
length: 14
size: NA
J: TRBJ2-5
V: TRBV7-8
DNA: TGTGCCAGCAGCTTAAACGAGGCCAAGAGGACCCAGTACTTC
CDR3: CASSLNEAKRTQYF

D: TRBD1
length: 14
size: NA
J: TRBJ2-7
V: TRBV6-5
DNA: TGTGCCAGCAGTAGGGACAGGGGCTCCTACGAGCAGTACTTC
CDR3: CASSRDRGSYEQYF

D: TRBD1
length: 15
size: NA
J: TRBJ1-2
V: TRBV7-3
DNA: TGTGCCAGCAGCTCACAAGGACAGGGGATGAATGGCTACACCTTC
CDR3: CASSSQGQGMNGYTF

D: NA
length: 15
size: NA
J: TRBJ2-7
V: TRBV28
DNA: TGTGCCAGCTCCCAGAGGGACTTGAGCTCCTACGAGCAGTACTTC
CDR3: CASSQRDLSSYEQYF

D: NA
length: 12
size: NA
J: TRBJ2-7
V: TRBV19
DNA: TGTGCCAGTATGGACAAAACCTACGAGCAGTACTTC
CDR3: CASMDKTYEQYF

D: TRBD2
length: 15
size: NA
J: TRBJ2-2
V: TRBV5-1
DNA: TGCGCCAGCAAGCCACGACTAGCCCTCACCGGGGAGCTGTTTTTT
CDR3: CASKPRLALTGELFF

D: TRBD1
length: 14
size: NA
J: TRBJ2-7
V: TRBV4-2
DNA: TGTGCCAGCGGCCGAGGGGACAGCTCCTACGAGCAGTACTTC
CDR3: CASGRGDSSYEQYF

D: NA
length: 13
size: few
J: TRBJ1-1
V: TRBV7-3
DNA: TGTGCCAGCAGATGGGAGAGCAACACTGAAGCTTTCTTT
CDR3: CASRWESNTEAFF

D: TRBD1
length: 14
size: few
J: TRBJ1-5
V: TRBV6-5
DNA: TGTGCCAGCAGGCCTGCCGGGACAGTCAGTGCCCAGCATTTT
CDR3: CASRPAGTVSAQHF

D: TRBD2
length: 14
size: NA
J: TRBJ2-7
V: TRBV7-9
DNA: TGTGCCAGCAGCCTGGGACTAGCGGGGCGGGAGCAGTACTTC
CDR3: CASSLGLAGREQYF

D: NA
length: 14
size: once
J: TRBJ2-1
V: TRBV7-3
DNA: TGTGCCAGCAGCTTAAGCGCAGGGGCCAATGAGCAGTTCTTC
CDR3: CASSLSAGANEQFF

D: TRBD1
length: 15
size: NA
J: TRBJ2-7
V: TRBV5-8
DNA: TGTGCCAGCAACCAGCAAAGACAGGGTGACTACGAGCAGTACTTC
CDR3: CASNQQRQGDYEQYF

D: NA
length: 14
size: NA
J: TRBJ2-5
V: TRBV29-1
DNA: TGCAGCACACCGAGGGGCAGGGGAGAAGAGACCCAGTACTTC
CDR3: CSTPRGRGEETQYF

D: NA
length: 16
size: NA
J: TRBJ2-5
V: TRBV9
DNA: TGTGCCAGCAGCGTAGCGGTGGACCAAGGACAAGAGACCCAGTACTTC
CDR3: CASSVAVDQGQETQYF

D: NA
length: 17
size: NA
J: TRBJ2-5
V: TRBV7-2
DNA: TGTGCCAGCAGCTTACAGCGTTTCGGCGGAACCAAAGAGACCCAGTACTTC
CDR3: CASSLQRFGGTKETQYF

D: TRBD2
length: 15
size: NA
J: TRBJ2-2
V: TRBV9
DNA: TGTGCCAGCACCCCTAGCGGGGCCGGTACCGGGGAGCTGTTTTTT
CDR3: CASTPSGAGTGELFF

D: TRBD2
length: 20
size: NA
J: TRBJ2-7
V: TRBV27
DNA: TGTGCCAGCAGTTTATCGGTAGCGGGAGAGAGATCCATAAATCCCCACGAGCAGTACTTC
CDR3: CASSLSVAGERSINPHEQYF

D: TRBD1
length: 13
size: NA
J: TRBJ1-2
V: TRBV28
DNA: TGTGCCACCTCCCCCCGGGACAGGGAGGGCTACACCTTC
CDR3: CATSPRDREGYTF

D: TRBD2
length: 13
size: NA
J: TRBJ2-3
V: TRBV6-4
DNA: TGTGCCAGCAGTGAGGTAGCGGGGTTAACGCAGTATTTT
CDR3: CASSEVAGLTQYF

D: TRBD1
length: 14
size: few
J: TRBJ1-4
V: TRBV6-6
DNA: TGTGCCAGCAGTCCCAGACAGGGCTCCGAAAAACTGTTTTTT
CDR3: CASSPRQGSEKLFF

D: NA
length: 15
size: once
J: TRBJ1-5
V: TRBV6-5
DNA: TGTGCCAGCAGATCAACCGGGACCCCGGTCCAGCCCCAGCATTTT
CDR3: CASRSTGTPVQPQHF

D: NA
length: 13
size: NA
J: TRBJ1-2
V: TRBV13
DNA: TGTGCCAGCAGCTTAGCAGTAGACTATGGCTACACCTTC
CDR3: CASSLAVDYGYTF

D: NA
length: 13
size: NA
J: TRBJ1-1
V: TRBV18
DNA: TGTGCCAGCTCACCACTGGGTGGCGCTGAAGCTTTCTTT
CDR3: CASSPLGGAEAFF

D: TRBD2
length: 15
size: NA
J: TRBJ2-3
V: TRBV5-1
DNA: TGCGCCAGCAGCGTTCGGCGGGAGAGGTCAGATACGCAGTATTTT
CDR3: CASSVRRERSDTQYF

D: TRBD1
length: 12
size: NA
J: TRBJ2-1
V: TRBV9
DNA: TGTGCCTCGGGACAGGGGGACAATGAGCAGTTCTTC
CDR3: CASGQGDNEQFF

D: NA
length: 12
size: NA
J: TRBJ2-7
V: TRBV29-1
DNA: TGCAGCGTTGTGATCAGGGGGGACGAGCAGTACTTC
CDR3: CSVVIRGDEQYF

D: NA
length: 14
size: NA
J: TRBJ1-1
V: TRBV9
DNA: TGTGCCAGCAGCCCCATGGGCCCTAACACTGAAGCTTTCTTT
CDR3: CASSPMGPNTEAFF

D: TRBD2
length: 17
size: NA
J: TRBJ2-1
V: TRBV4-1
DNA: TGCGCCAGCAGCCAAGGCCCAAAAGCGGGAGACCACAATGAGCAGTTCTTC
CDR3: CASSQGPKAGDHNEQFF

D: NA
length: 14
size: few
J: TRBJ2-6
V: TRBV7-6
DNA: TGTGCCAGCAGCTTAGACAGGGTGGCCAACGTCCTGACTTTC
CDR3: CASSLDRVANVLTF

D: NA
length: 13
size: NA
J: TRBJ1-1
V: TRBV27
DNA: TGTGCCAGCAGTTTCCAGGGAGGGGCTGAAGCTTTCTTT
CDR3: CASSFQGGAEAFF

D: NA
length: 14
size: NA
J: TRBJ2-2
V: TRBV2
DNA: TGTGCCAGCAGTGCAGACTATGGGGTCGGGGAGCTGTTTTTT
CDR3: CASSADYGVGELFF

D: NA
length: 15
size: NA
J: TRBJ2-2
V: TRBV7-9
DNA: TGTGCCAGCAGCTTAGGCGGGGCCAACACCGGGGAGCTGTTTTTT
CDR3: CASSLGGANTGELFF

D: TRBD2
length: 15
size: NA
J: TRBJ2-1
V: TRBV7-3
DNA: TGTGCCAGCAGCTCAATGGCGGGAGGGAACAATGAGCAGTTCTTC
CDR3: CASSSMAGGNNEQFF

D: TRBD2
length: 15
size: NA
J: TRBJ2-3
V: TRBV19
DNA: TGTGCCAGTAGTATGGGTAGCGGGGTCACAGATACGCAGTATTTT
CDR3: CASSMGSGVTDTQYF

D: NA
length: 13
size: few
J: TRBJ1-2
V: TRBV11-2
DNA: TGTGCCAGCAGCTTAGATTCGACAGACGGCTACACCTTC
CDR3: CASSLDSTDGYTF

D: TRBD1
length: 18
size: once
J: TRBJ2-3
V: TRBV25-1
DNA: TGTGCCAGCAGTCAGGGGGTAGGTCGGGCGCGCGGCACAGATACGCAGTATTTT
CDR3: CASSQGVGRARGTDTQYF

D: NA
length: 15
size: NA
J: TRBJ2-5
V: TRBV4-1
DNA: TGCGCCAGCAGCCAAGAATGGACAGTCCAAGAGACCCAGTACTTC
CDR3: CASSQEWTVQETQYF

D: NA
length: 12
size: few
J: TRBJ2-7
V: TRBV28
DNA: TGTGCCAGCAGTTTAGTGGGCTACGAGCAGTACTTC
CDR3: CASSLVGYEQYF

D: NA
length: 11
size: NA
J: TRBJ2-3
V: TRBV6-5
DNA: TGTGCCAGCAGTGTCGCAGATACGCAGTATTTT
CDR3: CASSVADTQYF

D: TRBD2
length: 14
size: NA
J: TRBJ2-3
V: TRBV30
DNA: TGTGCCTACGTAGCGGGAGGGCCATGGGATACGCAGTATTTT
CDR3: CAYVAGGPWDTQYF

D: NA
length: 12
size: NA
J: TRBJ2-2
V: TRBV9
DNA: TGTGCCAGCAGTGGGAAACCCGGGGAGCTGTTTTTT
CDR3: CASSGKPGELFF

D: TRBD2
length: 14
size: NA
J: TRBJ2-7
V: TRBV7-2
DNA: TGTGCCAGCAGCTCGAGCGGGAGGGCGGGCGAGCAGTACTTC
CDR3: CASSSSGRAGEQYF

D: NA
length: 13
size: NA
J: TRBJ2-7
V: TRBV13
DNA: TGTGCCAGCAGCCAAATCTATACCTACGAGCAGTACTTC
CDR3: CASSQIYTYEQYF

D: TRBD1
length: 13
size: few
J: TRBJ1-4
V: TRBV6-6
DNA: TGTGCCAGCAGTTCCACGACAGGGGAAAAACTGTTTTTT
CDR3: CASSSTTGEKLFF

D: NA
length: 19
size: NA
J: TRBJ2-3
V: TRBV14
DNA: TGTGCCAGCAGCCAAGAAAGAGCAGGAGAAGCGGGCAGCACAGATACGCAGTATTTT
CDR3: CASSQERAGEAGSTDTQYF

D: NA
length: 13
size: few
J: TRBJ2-1
V: TRBV6-6
DNA: TGTGCCAGCAGCCCTCGGGATCAGAATGAGCAGTTCTTC
CDR3: CASSPRDQNEQFF

D: NA
length: 13
size: NA
J: TRBJ2-7
V: TRBV28
DNA: TGTGCCAGCAGTTCCCCCCGGGCTAAAATCCAGTACTTC
CDR3: CASSSPRAKIQYF